This T cell receptor (beta chain) was documented in a study of lymphopenia after photon versus proton radiotherapy. Study findings and constraints: Only patients who died were analyzed for survival; proton advantage is unproven. Relative stability marked proton patients; photon patients lost diversity and naive cells.

About this clone: Its antigen is not known.

V was shortened by 1 base and J by 3 bases, with 6 bases between the two germline ends. Germline loops: CDR1 SGHVS, CDR2 FQNEAQ. CDR3 size: 13 residues. TCRdb keeps only in-frame clones here, not all; method: immunoSEQ multiplex PCR. The sample contains around 31,000 clones, approximately 89% of which appear only once. The chain links TRBV7-8 to TRBJ1-2; D perhaps matches TRBD1 (5 bases). Source: peripheral blood, taken from a patient treated with proton-based radiotherapy. This TCR derives from a woman between 65 and 79 years old with pancreatic cancer. Some clones in this sample may be carry-over from other donors' samples. CDR3 protein: CASSLGRDYGYTF. The CDR3 coding sequence is TGTGCCAGCAGCTTAGGCAGGGACTATGGCTACACCTTC.